These 5 T cell receptor beta chains originate from one sample sequenced in a study of blood T cell repertoires in COVID-19 (dated by TCRdb to 2018 to 2021). The library was obtained by the immunoSEQ multiplex PCR assay. Sourced from immuneACCESS, this table was stored by TCRdb with only in-frame sequences that have V and J called. A share of the clones is absent; for the studies checked, an unresolved V gene accounts for under half, and the remainder has no known explanation. For this sample the table gives roughly 60,000 clones, of which around 80% were detected only once. The leading ten clones occupy about 3.4% of the sample. Sequencing was done on a sample of peripheral blood. These TCRs come from a man aged 55-75 years with acute or convalescent COVID-19.

V gene TRBV5-5 combines with J gene TRBJ1-4, with D possibly matching TRBD1 (5 bases). The V end was cut by 4 bases, the J end by 8 bases, with 21 bases between. In germline, CDR1 is SGHKS, CDR2 YYEKEE (reference sequence). The CDR3 is 16 residues long. DNA for the CDR3: TGTGCCAGCAGCCTTATGGCTGCGGCGGAGGGGGAAAAACTGTTTTTT. Protein product: CASSLMAAAEGEKLFF.

This clone was seen just once. The chain couples TRBV5-6 to TRBJ2-1, with D possibly being TRBD2 (5 bases). V lost 2 bases, J lost 2 bases, and 8 bases lay in between. There are 14 residues in the CDR3. The germline V gene encodes CDR1 SGHDT and CDR2 YYEEEE. The CDR3 DNA sequence: TGTGCCAGCAGCTTCGGGGAAACCTACAATGAGCAGTTCTTC. Its protein product is CASSFGETYNEQFF.

V gene TRBV5-4 combines with J gene TRBJ1-1; maybe TRBD1 (5 bases). The CDR3 is 14 amino acids. From germline, CDR1 is SGHNT and CDR2 YYREEE (reference sequence). Trimming pared 0 bases from V and 1 base from J, leaving 7 bases between. CDR3 in DNA: TGTGCCAGCAGCTTGGTCCAGGGGAACACTGAAGCTTTCTTT. As protein: CASSLVQGNTEAFF.

This clone was detected only once. The rearrangement joins TRBV14 to TRBJ2-3, with D uncertain. The CDR3 is made up of 16 amino acids. CDR1 and CDR2 (germline): SGHDN, FVKESK. V was trimmed by 1 base and J by 2 bases, leaving 13 bases between them. CDR3 coding DNA: TGTGCCAGCAGCCAAGGAAGGCAAACAGTCACAGATACGCAGTATTTT. Translated: CASSQGRQTVTDTQYF.

This clone was detected once. The genes are TRBV9 and TRBJ2-1; TRBD2 aligns across 7 bases. The length of the CDR3 is 15 residues. The germline V gene encodes CDR1 SGDLS and CDR2 YYNGEE. With V trimmed by 4 bases and J by 1 base, 5 bases remained unmatched. The CDR3 protein is CASSPRTSSYNEQFF. CDR3 DNA sequence: TGTGCCAGCAGCCCCAGGACTAGTTCCTACAATGAGCAGTTCTTC.